This T cell receptor beta chain was found in a study of pediatric ulcerative colitis. Study-wide findings and caveats: Blood-rectal clonal overlap within each person was significantly higher in ulcerative colitis patients than controls.

The sample holds a few counts of this clone. Its antigen is still unknown. The survey-level immunoSEQ assay was used. Samples were sequenced at Survey level, maximum 500,000 reads. Method: immunoSEQ multiplex PCR; TCRdb's copy keeps in-frame clones and lacks some. Altogether 45,000 to 75,000 clones are present, 80% to 90% being singletons, with the ten largest covering roughly 1.5%. The receptor was derived from a boy aged 5-17 years who was a control in a study of pediatric ulcerative colitis. Sequences were obtained from blood.

CDR3 bases: TGTGCCAGCAGCTTAGATACAAATGGCTACACCTTC. Translated: CASSLDTNGYTF. The V gene is TRBV5-4, the J gene TRBJ1-2; D gene unclear. There are 12 residues in the CDR3. Germline CDR1 and CDR2: SGHNT and YYREEE (reference sequence). Trimming removed 2 bases at V and 6 bases at J, with 8 bases between.